Sequencing of this T cell receptor beta chain was carried out in a study of T-cell memory formation after mild COVID-19. cDNA libraries for TCR alpha and TCR beta, carrying sample barcodes and UMIs, came from 5'RACE with constant-segment primers. A single record per CDR3 protein comes from TCRdb applying MiXCR to the 5' RACE reads. The data contain roughly 280,000 distinct CDR3 sequences, approximately 7.6% of them singletons. Germline values: CDR1 SQVTM, CDR2 ANQGSEA. Trimming left V 4 bases short and J 5 bases short, with 14 bases between. The CDR3 runs 13 residues. This chain joins TRBV29-1 and TRBJ2-5; D is possibly TRBD2 (5 bases). This clonotype originated in a man younger than 30 who had mild COVID-19 (a few samples of this study predate the infection). Cell type and time point are not known. Sequenced input: PBMCs or a T cell subset sorted from them (not recorded which). CDR3 nucleotide sequence: TGCAGCGTTGGAGGTAGCGCCGGCGAGACCCAGTACTTC. It specifies CSVGGSAGETQYF.